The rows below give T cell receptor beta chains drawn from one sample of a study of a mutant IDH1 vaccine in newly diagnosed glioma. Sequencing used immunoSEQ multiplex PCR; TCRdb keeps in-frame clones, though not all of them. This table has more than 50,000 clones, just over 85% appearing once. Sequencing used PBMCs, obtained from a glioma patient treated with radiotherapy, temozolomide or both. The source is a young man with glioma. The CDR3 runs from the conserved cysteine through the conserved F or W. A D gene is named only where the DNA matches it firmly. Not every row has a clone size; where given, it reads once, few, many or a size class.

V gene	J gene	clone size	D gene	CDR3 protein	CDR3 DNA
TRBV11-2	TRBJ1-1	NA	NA	CASSLVGEAFF	TGTGCCAGCAGCTTAGTAGGTGAAGCTTTCTTT
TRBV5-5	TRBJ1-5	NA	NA	CASSPRKVSGEPQHF	TGTGCCAGCAGCCCTCGGAAGGTTAGCGGGGAACCCCAGCATTTT
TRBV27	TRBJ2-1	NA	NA	CASSSQGGAYNEQFF	TGTGCCAGCAGTTCCCAGGGGGGGGCCTACAATGAGCAGTTCTTC
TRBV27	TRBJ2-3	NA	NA	CATSRWDSGDSDTQYF	TGTGCCACCTCAAGGTGGGATTCAGGGGATTCAGATACGCAGTATTTT
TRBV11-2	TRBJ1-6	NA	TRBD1	CASSLALGQGAYSPLHF	TGTGCCAGCAGCTTAGCTCTGGGACAGGGGGCGTATTCACCCCTCCACTTT
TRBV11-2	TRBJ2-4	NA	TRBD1	CASNSGTGNIQYF	TGTGCCAGCAACTCCGGGACAGGGAACATTCAGTACTTC
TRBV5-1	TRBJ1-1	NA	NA	CASFDFAGTREGRLNTEAFF	TGCGCCAGCTTCGACTTCGCGGGTACCCGAGAAGGGCGCTTGAACACTGAAGCTTTCTTT
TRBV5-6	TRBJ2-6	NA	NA	CASSLDGTGANVLTF	TGTGCCAGCAGCTTGGACGGGACTGGGGCCAACGTCCTGACTTTC
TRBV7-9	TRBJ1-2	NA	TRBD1	CASSLDGGTAYGYTF	TGTGCCAGCAGCTTAGACGGGGGGACAGCCTATGGCTACACCTTC
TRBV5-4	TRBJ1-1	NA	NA	CASSRTENTEAFF	TGTGCCAGCAGCCGGACAGAAAACACTGAAGCTTTCTTT
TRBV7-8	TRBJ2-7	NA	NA	CASSLEGLLLWQYF	TGTGCCAGCAGCTTAGAGGGACTTCTCCTATGGCAGTACTTC
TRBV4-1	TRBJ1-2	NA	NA	CASSHALLRDGNYGYTF	TGCGCCAGCAGCCACGCCCTACTCCGGGACGGTAACTATGGCTACACCTTC
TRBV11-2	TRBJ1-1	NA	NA	CASSLEGRSGTEAFF	TGTGCCAGCAGCTTAGAGGGGCGCTCGGGGACTGAAGCTTTCTTT
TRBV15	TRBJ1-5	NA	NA	CATSPRSLGRGWNQPQHF	TGTGCCACCAGCCCGCGGAGCCTCGGGAGAGGATGGAATCAGCCCCAGCATTTT
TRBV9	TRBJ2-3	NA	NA	CASSGWALRTDTQYF	TGTGCCAGCAGCGGCTGGGCCCTGCGGACAGATACGCAGTATTTT
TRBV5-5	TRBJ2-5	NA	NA	CASSSLGGLETQYF	TGTGCCAGCAGCTCCCTTGGCGGTTTAGAGACCCAGTACTTC
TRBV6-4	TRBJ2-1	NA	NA	CASSYSAGTQQFF	TGTGCCAGCAGCTATTCGGCCGGGACTCAGCAGTTCTTC
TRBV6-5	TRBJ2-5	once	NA	CASSYSGQQETQYF	TGTGCCAGCAGTTACTCCGGACAGCAAGAGACCCAGTACTTC
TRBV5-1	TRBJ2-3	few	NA	CASSLQGSGDTQYF	TGCGCCAGCAGCTTACAGGGTTCAGGAGATACGCAGTATTTT
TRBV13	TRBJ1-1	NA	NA	CASSYGNAEAFF	TGTGCCAGCAGCTATGGGAACGCTGAAGCTTTCTTT
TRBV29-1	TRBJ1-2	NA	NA	CSVLPLTDRNGYTF	TGCAGCGTTCTTCCCCTGACAGATAGGAATGGCTACACCTTC
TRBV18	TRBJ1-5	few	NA	CASSPMGGFTQPQHF	TGTGCCAGCTCACCAATGGGAGGGTTCACGCAGCCCCAGCATTTT
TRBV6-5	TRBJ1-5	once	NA	CASSYDIARHQPQHF	TGTGCCAGCAGTTACGACATTGCGAGGCATCAGCCCCAGCATTTT
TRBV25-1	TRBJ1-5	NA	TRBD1	CASSDSGQGRQPQHF	TGTGCCAGCAGTGATTCGGGACAGGGACGGCAGCCCCAGCATTTT
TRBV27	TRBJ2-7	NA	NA	CASSLSGSEQYF	TGTGCCAGCAGTTTATCCGGCTCCGAGCAGTACTTC
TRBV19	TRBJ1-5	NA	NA	CASSIGGYSNQPQHF	TGTGCCAGTAGTATCGGGGGATATAGCAATCAGCCCCAGCATTTT
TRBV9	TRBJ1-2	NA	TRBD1	CASSPRTGLGGGYTF	TGTGCCAGCAGCCCCAGGACAGGGCTGGGTGGTGGCTACACCTTC
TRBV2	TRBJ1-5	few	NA	CASSRTDSNQPQHF	TGTGCCAGCAGTAGGACGGATAGCAATCAGCCCCAGCATTTT
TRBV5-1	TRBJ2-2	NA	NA	CASSRIRGLGNTGELFF	TGCGCCAGCAGCCGCATAAGGGGCTTGGGGAACACCGGGGAGCTGTTTTTT
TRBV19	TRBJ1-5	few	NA	CASSIEAQPQHF	TGTGCCAGTAGTATAGAAGCCCAGCCCCAGCATTTT
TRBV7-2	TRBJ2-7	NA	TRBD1	CASSDRQGAYEQYF	TGTGCCAGCAGCGATCGACAGGGGGCATACGAGCAGTACTTC
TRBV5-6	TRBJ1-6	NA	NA	CASSPEGQNSPLHF	TGTGCCAGCAGCCCCGAGGGCCAGAATTCACCCCTCCACTTT
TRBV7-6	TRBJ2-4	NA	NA	CASSSSGTAKNIQYF	TGTGCCAGCAGCTCGAGTGGGACTGCCAAAAACATTCAGTACTTC
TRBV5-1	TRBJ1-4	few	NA	CASSGNAGFGEKLFF	TGCGCCAGCAGCGGAAATGCAGGGTTTGGAGAAAAACTGTTTTTT
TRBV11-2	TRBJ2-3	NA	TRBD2	CASSFIAGGHTDTQYF	TGTGCCAGCAGCTTTATAGCGGGGGGGCATACAGATACGCAGTATTTT
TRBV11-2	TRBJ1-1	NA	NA	CASNSQGAEAFF	TGTGCCAGCAACTCCCAGGGAGCTGAAGCTTTCTTT
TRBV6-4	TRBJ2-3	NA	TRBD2	CASSDSTSGGGTDTQYF	TGTGCCAGCAGTGACTCGACTAGCGGGGGGGGCACAGATACGCAGTATTTT
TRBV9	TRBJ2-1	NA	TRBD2	CASSVPGLAGINEQFF	TGTGCCAGCAGCGTACCGGGACTAGCGGGGATAAATGAGCAGTTCTTC
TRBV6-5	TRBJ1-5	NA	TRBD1	CASSFRDRGINQPQHF	TGTGCCAGCAGTTTCCGGGACAGGGGAATCAATCAGCCCCAGCATTTT
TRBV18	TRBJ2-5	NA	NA	CASSLDRQETQYF	TGTGCCAGCTCATTGGACAGACAAGAGACCCAGTACTTC
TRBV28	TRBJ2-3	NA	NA	CASRITDTQYF	TGTGCCAGCAGAATTACAGATACGCAGTATTTT
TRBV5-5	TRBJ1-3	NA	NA	CASSLVGSSGNTIYF	TGTGCCAGCAGCTTGGTCGGCAGCTCTGGAAACACCATATATTTT
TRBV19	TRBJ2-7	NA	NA	CASSLPTGREQYF	TGTGCCAGTAGTCTCCCAACAGGGAGGGAGCAGTACTTC
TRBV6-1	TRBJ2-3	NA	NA	CASQGPTDTQYF	TGTGCCAGCCAGGGGCCCACAGATACGCAGTATTTT
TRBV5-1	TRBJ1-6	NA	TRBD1	CASSYYMRTGGQYNSPLHF	TGCGCCAGCAGCTATTATATGAGGACAGGGGGCCAGTATAATTCACCCCTCCACTTT
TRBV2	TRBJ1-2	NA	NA	CASHANLDYSRGYTF	TGTGCCAGCCACGCTAATCTCGACTATTCTCGGGGCTACACCTTC
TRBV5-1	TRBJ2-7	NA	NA	CASSLSLETYEQYF	TGCGCCAGCAGCTTGTCCCTAGAGACCTACGAGCAGTACTTC
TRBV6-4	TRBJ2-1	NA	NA	CASSAAGTGYNEQFF	TGTGCCAGCAGTGCCGCCGGGACTGGTTACAATGAGCAGTTCTTC
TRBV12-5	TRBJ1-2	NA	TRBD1	CASGLGTGNGYTF	TGTGCTAGTGGTTTGGGGACAGGGAATGGCTACACCTTC
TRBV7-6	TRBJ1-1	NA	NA	CASSLATGTPGSEAFF	TGTGCCAGCAGCTTAGCCACCGGGACTCCGGGGTCTGAAGCTTTCTTT